This is a list of T cell receptor beta chains from one sample in a study of blood T cell repertoires in COVID-19. Sequencing was performed with immunoSEQ multiplex PCR; in TCRdb, only in-frame clones are kept and a portion is missing. This table holds 200,000 to 250,000 clones, 70% to 90% found once. Sequences were obtained from peripheral blood. Receptors were obtained from a woman in her thirties who had recovered from COVID-19. Both conserved end residues are part of each CDR3. The order of the fields is D gene, J gene, V gene, CDR3 length, clone size, CDR3 protein, CDR3 DNA. A D gene is named only where the DNA matches it firmly. Only some rows state a clone size, as once, few, many or a class for expanded clones.

>TRBD1|TRBJ1-1|TRBV5-1|21|-
CASSPLPLQGPNNYRNTEAFF
TGCGCCAGCAGCCCGTTGCCCCTACAGGGGCCAAATAATTACCGAAACACTGAAGCTTTCTTT
>-|TRBJ2-1|TRBV4-1|13|-
CASSQDYLNEQFF
TGCGCCAGCAGCCAAGATTACTTAAATGAGCAGTTCTTC
>TRBD1|TRBJ2-5|TRBV10-3|14|-
CAISESGTEETQYF
TGTGCCATCAGTGAGTCGGGGACAGAAGAGACCCAGTACTTC
>-|TRBJ2-5|TRBV2|16|-
CASSEGAGTLQETQYF
TGTGCCAGCAGTGAAGGCGCGGGGACGCTTCAAGAGACCCAGTACTTC
>TRBD1|TRBJ2-1|TRBV28|15|-
CASSPGQGAYNEQFF
TGTGCCAGCAGCCCCGGACAGGGGGCGTACAATGAGCAGTTCTTC
>-|TRBJ1-3|TRBV5-1|14|-
CASSWDNSGNTIYF
TGCGCCAGCAGCTGGGACAACTCTGGAAACACCATATATTTT
>-|TRBJ2-7|TRBV3-1/TRBV3-2|20|-
CASSQDIRPTGRGSPHEQYF
TGTGCCAGCAGCCAAGATATTCGGCCAACAGGACGGGGGAGTCCCCACGAGCAGTACTTC
>-|TRBJ2-1|TRBV6-5|15|-
CASSLQGGFYNEQFF
TGTGCCAGCAGTCTTCAGGGAGGCTTTTACAATGAGCAGTTCTTC
>TRBD1|TRBJ1-4|TRBV10-3|13|-
CATAGTGGEKLFF
TGTGCCACCGCCGGGACAGGGGGTGAAAAACTGTTTTTT
>-|TRBJ2-2|TRBV7-3|13|-
CASSLSGTGELFF
TGTGCCAGCAGCTTATCCGGCACCGGGGAGCTGTTTTTT
>TRBD2|TRBJ2-1|TRBV11-2|14|-
CASRGTGGPSEQFF
TGTGCCAGCCGCGGAACGGGGGGGCCTAGTGAGCAGTTCTTC
>TRBD1|TRBJ2-3|TRBV20-1|11|once
CSAQGADTQYF
TGCAGTGCCCAGGGGGCAGATACGCAGTATTTT
>-|TRBJ1-5|TRBV7-2|14|-
CASSLLGANQPQHF
TGTGCCAGCAGCTTGTTGGGAGCCAATCAGCCCCAGCATTTT
>TRBD2|TRBJ2-2|TRBV6-2/TRBV6-3|17|-
CASSYSISGVNTGELFF
TGTGCCAGCAGTTACTCGATTAGCGGGGTAAACACCGGGGAGCTGTTTTTT
>-|TRBJ1-1|TRBV5-4|14|once
CASTSDIMNTEAFF
TGTGCCAGCACCTCGGACATCATGAACACTGAAGCTTTCTTT
>-|TRBJ2-5|TRBV19|12|-
CASRPGKGTQYF
TGTGCCAGTAGACCGGGGAAAGGGACCCAGTACTTC
>TRBD2|TRBJ2-7|TRBV6-5|16|-
CASSYEMGLAIYEQYF
TGTGCCAGCAGTTACGAGATGGGACTAGCTATCTACGAGCAGTACTTC
>-|TRBJ1-6|TRBV19|14|-
CASSIAGLGSPLHF
TGTGCCAGTAGTATCGCAGGGTTAGGTTCACCCCTCCACTTT
>-|TRBJ2-4|TRBV6-5|14|-
CASRESGENSIQYF
TGTGCCAGCAGAGAGTCGGGGGAAAATAGCATTCAGTACTTC
>-|TRBJ2-1|TRBV6-1|16|-
CASSEPGLGGYNEQFF
TGTGCCAGCAGTGAACCCGGACTTGGAGGGTACAATGAGCAGTTCTTC
>TRBD1|TRBJ1-1|TRBV2|16|-
CASSLGTAVMNTEAFF
TGTGCCAGCAGTCTAGGGACAGCCGTCATGAACACTGAAGCTTTCTTT
>TRBD2|TRBJ2-5|TRBV7-8|17|once
CASSQGSSRGAGKTQYF
TGTGCCAGCAGCCAAGGGTCCTCGCGGGGGGCGGGGAAGACCCAGTACTTC
>-|TRBJ1-3|TRBV3-1/TRBV3-2|18|-
CASSQPLNRESSGNTIYF
TGTGCCAGCAGCCAACCACTAAACAGGGAAAGCTCTGGAAACACCATATATTTT
>-|TRBJ1-1|TRBV4-1|15|-
CASSQAIGEGTEAFF
TGCGCCAGCAGCCAAGCGATAGGGGAAGGGACTGAAGCTTTCTTT
>TRBD1|TRBJ1-4|TRBV27|14|-
CASDADRVLEKLFF
TGTGCCTCCGACGCCGACAGGGTTCTTGAAAAACTGTTTTTT
>-|TRBJ2-7|TRBV7-2|13|-
CASSSRQSYEQYF
TGTGCCAGCAGCTCCCGACAGTCCTACGAGCAGTACTTC
>TRBD1|TRBJ1-6|TRBV19|18|-
CASSTFLADRAGNSPLHF
TGTGCCAGTAGTACCTTTTTGGCCGACAGGGCCGGGAATTCACCCCTCCACTTT
>-|TRBJ2-1|TRBV5-5|13|-
CATRQGSYNEQFF
TGTGCCACCCGACAAGGATCCTACAATGAGCAGTTCTTC
>-|TRBJ2-7|TRBV9|15|-
CASSEGVGLLYEQYF
TGTGCCAGCAGCGAGGGGGTGGGCCTCCTTTACGAGCAGTACTTC
>TRBD1|TRBJ1-1|TRBV6-5|15|-
CASRDTGQGATEAFF
TGTGCCAGCAGGGATACGGGACAGGGGGCCACTGAAGCTTTCTTT
>-|TRBJ2-1|TRBV2|12|-
CASSLLGGAEFF
TGTGCCAGCAGCCTTCTGGGGGGGGCAGAGTTCTTC
>TRBD2|TRBJ2-2|TRBV5-1|16|-
CASSLELAGGVWELFF
TGCGCCAGCAGCTTGGAACTAGCGGGGGGCGTTTGGGAGCTGTTTTTT